The present T cell receptor (beta chain) was sequenced within a study of glioma-infiltrating T cells. The iRepertoire nested amplicon-rescue multiplex PCR amplified TCR alpha and beta CDR3s from RNA. Each CDR3 protein is one row after TCRdb ran MiXCR on the multiplex PCR reads. This sample yields fewer than 250,000 distinct CDR3 sequences, of which 30% to 40% are seen a single time; 20% belongs to the top ten. With 5 bases removed from V and 6 bases from J, the gap between germline ends came to 11 bases. The CDR3 is 13 amino acids. Germline CDR1 reads SGHTA; CDR2 reads FQGNSA. The table lists this clonotype with many counts.

The genes are TRBV7-2 and TRBJ2-1; no definite D call. Sequencing was carried out using glioma tissue, nonneoplastic brain tissue, or PBMCs (not recorded which). The clonotype comes from a human donor with low-grade glioma or glioblastoma, undergoing nonglioma brain surgery, or in good health (not recorded which). The CDR3 DNA follows: TGTGCCAGCAGCAGGCCAGCCAGCAATGAGCAGTTCTTC. Translation gives CASSRPASNEQFF.